Shown below are 5 T cell receptor beta chains from a single sample sequenced in a study of blood T cell repertoires in COVID-19. Method: immunoSEQ multiplex PCR; TCRdb's copy keeps in-frame clones and lacks some. The sample contains approximately 84,000 clones, about 70% of which appear only once. The sequenced sample consisted of peripheral blood. Receptors originate from a man in his fifties with active or convalescent COVID-19.

The chain carries TRBV19 and TRBJ2-6, with D tentatively TRBD2 (5 bases). The CDR3 is 14 amino acids. Germline assignment: CDR1 LNHDA and CDR2 SQIVND (reference sequence). Trimming pared 7 bases from V and 1 base from J, leaving 8 bases between. The CDR3 DNA is TGTGCCAGTAACGGGGAATCTGGGGCCAACGTCCTGACTTTC. It encodes CASNGESGANVLTF.

The chain recombines TRBV28 with TRBJ2-1, with TRBD1 matching over 8 bases. This CDR3 region has 17 residues. Per the germline V gene, CDR1 is MDHEN and CDR2 is SYDVKM. The ends lost 5 bases at V and 4 bases at J; junction bases unmatched: 13. The CDR3 DNA sequence: TGTGCCAGCAGTCTTTTACACACCGGGACAGGTTACAATGAGCAGTTCTTC. Translation gives CASSLLHTGTGYNEQFF. Full variable domain (remainder filled in from reference TRBV28 and TRBJ2-1): DVKVTQSSRYLVKRTGEKVFLECVQDMDHENMFWYRQDPGLGLRLIYFSYDVKMKEKGDIPEGYSVSREKKERFSLILESASTNQTSMYLCASSLLHTGTGYNEQFFGPGTRLTVL.

The chain recombines TRBV10-1 with TRBJ2-2, with 7 bases fitting TRBD1. The CDR3 has 13 amino acids. The germline V gene encodes CDR1 WNHNN and CDR2 SYGVQD (reference sequence). J lost 6 bases, V lost 6 bases, and 4 bases had no gene match. CDR3 in DNA: TGCGCCAGCAGAGGACAGGCCCCCGGGGAGCTGTTTTTT. Its translation: CASRGQAPGELFF.

The J gene is TRBJ2-2, the V gene TRBV5-1; TRBD2 aligns across 8 bases. Germline V gives CDR1 SGHRS, CDR2 YFSETQ. This CDR3 contains 15 residues. V shed 4 bases, J shed 2 bases, and the junction held 4 bases outside the gene matches. The CDR3 sequence: CASSPGGGNTGELFF. CDR3 DNA sequence: TGCGCCAGCAGCCCGGGGGGGGGCAACACCGGGGAGCTGTTTTTT.

This clone was counted between two and nine times. This chain joins TRBV6-6 and TRBJ1-2; 8 positions match TRBD1. The CDR3 sequence is 14 residues long. The ends lost 8 bases at V and 3 bases at J; junction bases unmatched: 8. From germline, CDR1 is MNHNY and CDR2 SVGAGI (reference sequence). For the CDR3, the DNA is TGTGCCAGCCAGGGGGCGCAGATCCACTATGGCTACACCTTC. Protein product: CASQGAQIHYGYTF.